These 22 T cell receptor beta chains were all obtained from the same sample, sequenced in a study of cytotoxic CD8 clonotypes in ibrutinib-treated CLL. The table came from immunoSEQ multiplex PCR; TCRdb's copy has only in-frame clones and leaves some out. The sample lists fewer than 90,000 clones; 86% were seen once. Sequenced here: PBMCs, sampled before ibrutinib treatment. The receptors shown here come from a human donor with chronic lymphocytic leukemia.

This clone was picked up one time. The rearrangement uses TRBV6-1 and TRBJ1-1, with D unresolved. V lost 2 bases and J 11 bases, leaving 15 bases between the germline ends. The CDR3 extends over 13 amino acids. Germline loops: CDR1 MNHNS, CDR2 SASEGT. The CDR3 bases are TGTGCCAGCAGTGAACAGCTCGGGTTGAGGGCTTTCTTT. Translation gives CASSEQLGLRAFF.

The sample holds a few counts of this clone. The chain uses TRBV7-3 and TRBJ2-3; 7 bases are a match to TRBD1. This CDR3 has 17 residues. V shed 4 bases, J shed 1 base, and the junction held 11 bases outside the gene matches. Germline CDR1 is SGHTA and CDR2 is FQGTGA. The CDR3 reads CASSSPSGQRRTDTQYF. The CDR3, as DNA: TGTGCCAGCAGCTCTCCTTCGGGACAGAGACGCACAGATACGCAGTATTTT.

In its sample, this clone was seen once. This rearrangement joins TRBV5-1 to TRBJ2-7; 7 positions match TRBD2. The trim removed 4 bases at V and 3 bases at J, leaving 4 bases unmatched. The V gene's germline CDR1 is SGHRS and CDR2 YFSETQ. The CDR3 sequence is 13 residues long. The CDR3 region has the DNA TGCGCCAGCAGCAATGCGGGGGACTACGAGCAGTACTTC. Protein: CASSNAGDYEQYF.

This sequence joins TRBV28 and TRBJ1-5, with D tentatively TRBD1 (5 bases). Trimming removed 8 bases from V and 0 bases from J, with 20 bases in between. The CDR3 spans 17 residues. Germline assignment: CDR1 MDHEN and CDR2 SYDVKM. CDR3 residues: CASYAAGVPYSNQPQHF. CDR3 DNA sequence: TGTGCCAGCTACGCCGCGGGGGTCCCCTATAGCAATCAGCCCCAGCATTTT.

The rearrangement joins TRBV9 to TRBJ2-1, with 10 bases lining up with TRBD1. The CDR3 extends over 14 amino acids. V lost 3 bases to trimming and J lost 8 bases; unmatched junction nucleotides: 5. Germline CDR1 SGDLS, CDR2 YYNGEE. Here the CDR3 reads CASSAGTGDDEQFF. Written as DNA, the CDR3 is TGTGCCAGCAGCGCCGGGACAGGGGATGATGAGCAGTTCTTC.

The gene calls are TRBV10-1 and TRBJ2-1; the D gene is possibly TRBD2 (6 bases). The ends were cut back, 10 bases at V and 7 bases at J, with 17 bases in the middle. Germline V lookup: CDR1 WNHNN, CDR2 SYGVQD (reference sequence). CDR3 length: 13 amino acids. The CDR3 DNA sequence: TGCGCCAATCCGAGGGGACTCCAGAATGAGCAGTTCTTC. Translation gives CANPRGLQNEQFF.

This clone was seen only once. This chain joins TRBV19 and TRBJ2-1; D not certain. CDR1 LNHDA and CDR2 SQIVND come from the germline V gene (reference sequence). The CDR3 consists of 13 residues. Trimming shortened V by 3 bases and J by 5 bases, and 8 bases separated the two germline ends. CDR3 amino acids: CASSMQVNNEQFF. CDR3 coding DNA: TGTGCCAGTAGTATGCAGGTCAACAATGAGCAGTTCTTC.

The rearrangement links TRBV28 to TRBJ1-2, with D tentatively TRBD1 (5 bases). CDR1 MDHEN and CDR2 SYDVKM come from the germline V gene. Trimming removed 7 bases at V and 4 bases at J, with 16 bases between. CDR3 length equals 14 residues. The CDR3 here is CASTPGGTIYGYTF. The DNA for the CDR3 is TGTGCCAGCACTCCGGGGGGTACAATCTATGGCTACACCTTC.

The chain joins TRBV6-5 to TRBJ1-2, with 7 positions matching TRBD1. The length of the CDR3 is 15 residues. Losses at the gene ends were 5 bases for V and 5 bases for J; bases not matched to a gene: 11. Germline V CDR1 and CDR2: MNHEY, SVGAGI. CDR3 DNA: TGTGCCAGCAGTGGGACAGTCCCGACGGTTTATGGCTACACCTTC. The encoded protein is CASSGTVPTVYGYTF.

The chain carries TRBV11-2 and TRBJ2-7, with D possibly matching TRBD1 (6 bases). This CDR3 has 14 amino acids. Trimming shortened V by 5 bases and J by 6 bases, and 17 bases separated the two germline ends. Germline CDR1 reads SGHAT; CDR2 reads FQNNGV. The DNA for the CDR3 is TGTGCCAGCAGCCAAGGCCGCAGGGGTGGCGAGCAGTACTTC. Residues: CASSQGRRGGEQYF.

The chain is built from TRBV10-3 and TRBJ1-1, with a tentative D call TRBD1 (6 bases). The CDR3 has 17 residues. V gave up 4 bases and J gave up 0 bases, with 18 bases separating them. CDR1 and CDR2 (germline): ENHRY, SYGVKD. CDR3 protein: CAISGGEQGGMNTEAFF. DNA of the CDR3: TGTGCCATCAGTGGGGGAGAACAGGGAGGGATGAACACTGAAGCTTTCTTT.

The chain recombines TRBV18 with TRBJ1-2; TRBD1 agrees at 11 bases. Trimming took 4 bases from V and 7 from J; bases not matched to a gene: 8. In germline, CDR1 is KGHSH, CDR2 LQKENI. This CDR3 region has 15 residues. CDR3 protein: CASSLTGTGGGGYTF. CDR3 in DNA: TGTGCCAGCTCACTTACCGGGACAGGGGGTGGTGGCTACACCTTC. The variable domain in full, with the rest retrieved from reference TRBV18 and TRBJ1-2, is NAGVMQNPRHLVRRRGQEARLRCSPMKGHSHVYWYRQLPEEGLKFMVYLQKENIIDESGMPKERFSAEFPKEGPSILRIQQVVRGDSAAYFCASSLTGTGGGGYTFGSGTRLTVV.

The chain employs TRBV28 and TRBJ1-2; D is undetermined. Germline CDR1 and CDR2: MDHEN and SYDVKM. Trimming took off 8 bases at V and 2 bases at J, with 12 bases between the two ends. The length of the CDR3 is 13 residues. CDR3 DNA sequence: TGTGCCAGCCAATGGCAGCCAAACTATGGCTACACCTTC. Translating gives CASQWQPNYGYTF.

The V call is TRBV5-1, the J call TRBJ2-1; weak D call: TRBD1 (6 bases). The germline V and J ends were trimmed by 4 bases and 4 bases, with 12 bases remaining between them. Germline V gene sequence: CDR1 SGHRS, CDR2 YFSETQ. The length of the CDR3 is 14 residues. Written as DNA, the CDR3 is TGCGCCAGCAGCCCCCGGGACATATACAATGAGCAGTTCTTC. It encodes CASSPRDIYNEQFF.

The rearrangement uses TRBV19 and TRBJ1-1, with D possibly TRBD1 on 6 matching bases. Germline-derived CDR1 and CDR2 are LNHDA and SQIVND (reference sequence). Trimming pared 7 bases from V and 6 bases from J, leaving 15 bases between. The CDR3 consists of 13 residues. The CDR3 region is CASKRGASAEAFF. CDR3 bases: TGTGCCAGTAAAAGGGGGGCGTCGGCTGAAGCTTTCTTT. Full variable domain (outside the CDR3, taken from reference TRBV19 and TRBJ1-1): DGGITQSPKYLFRKEGQNVTLSCEQNLNHDAMYWYRQDPGQGLRLIYYSQIVNDFQKGDIAEGYSVSREKKESFPLTVTSAQKNPTAFYLCASKRGASAEAFFGQGTRLTVV.

This rearrangement joins TRBV28 to TRBJ1-3; D gene uncertain. The CDR3 sequence is 15 residues long. Trimming cost V 5 bases and J 2 bases, with 13 bases left between them. CDR1 and CDR2 from the germline V gene are MDHEN and SYDVKM. The CDR3 DNA reads as TGTGCCAGCAGTACCGTAGGTCTAGCTGGAAACACCATATATTTT. Protein: CASSTVGLAGNTIYF. The full variable domain, in which reference TRBV28 and TRBJ1-3 provide the parts outside the CDR3, is DVKVTQSSRYLVKRTGEKVFLECVQDMDHENMFWYRQDPGLGLRLIYFSYDVKMKEKGDIPEGYSVSREKKERFSLILESASTNQTSMYLCASSTVGLAGNTIYFGEGSWLTVV.

This clone was detected only a few times. V is TRBV5-1 and J is TRBJ1-1; no reliable D call. From germline, CDR1 is SGHRS and CDR2 YFSETQ. The CDR3 runs to 14 residues. Trimming pared 0 bases from V and 5 bases from J, leaving 11 bases between. CDR3 sequence reads: CASSLEWGGTEAFF. For the CDR3, the DNA is TGCGCCAGCAGCTTGGAATGGGGAGGGACTGAAGCTTTCTTT.

V usage is TRBV7-6 and J usage is TRBJ1-6; D might be TRBD1 (6 bases). This CDR3 is 15 amino acids long. The germline gives CDR1 SGHVS, CDR2 FNYEAQ. Trimming cost V 1 base and J 10 bases, with 14 bases left between them. The CDR3 DNA reads as TGTGCCAGCAGCTTAGGCGGGACAAGGGGATCACCCCTCCACTTT. It encodes CASSLGGTRGSPLHF. Complete variable domain (other parts from reference TRBV7-6 and TRBJ1-6): GAGVSQSPRYKVTKRGQDVALRCDPISGHVSLYWYRQALGQGPEFLTYFNYEAQQDKSGLPNDRFSAERPEGSISTLTIQRTEQRDSAMYRCASSLGGTRGSPLHFGNGTRLTVT.

The V call is TRBV30, the J call TRBJ1-1, with a tentative D call TRBD1 (5 bases). The V gene's germline CDR1 is GTSNPN and CDR2 SVGIG (reference sequence). The CDR3 sequence is 15 residues long. Trimming cost V 2 bases and J 0 bases, with 13 bases left between them. CDR3 in amino acids: CAWSRFQGMNTEAFF. DNA for the CDR3: TGTGCCTGGAGTCGATTTCAGGGCATGAACACTGAAGCTTTCTTT. Complete variable domain (other parts from reference TRBV30 and TRBJ1-1): SQTIHQWPATLVQPVGSPLSLECTVEGTSNPNLYWYRQAAGRGLQLLFYSVGIGQISSEVPQNLSASRPQDRQFILSSKKLLLSDSGFYLCAWSRFQGMNTEAFFGQGTRLTVV.

This clone was picked up one time. CDR3 residues: CASSSAYSGNTIYF. The CDR3 region has the DNA TGTGCCAGCAGCTCGGCCTACTCTGGAAACACCATATATTTT. This rearrangement joins TRBV7-8 to TRBJ1-3; D not certain. V was pared by 4 bases and J by 0 bases, with 7 bases between. CDR1 and CDR2 (germline): SGHVS, FQNEAQ. There are 14 residues in the CDR3.

V usage is TRBV19 and J usage is TRBJ1-2; TRBD1 agrees at 11 bases. The CDR3 is 16 residues long. Germline V gene sequence: CDR1 LNHDA, CDR2 SQIVND (reference sequence). V was clipped by 3 bases and J by 3 bases; unmatched bases: 6. For the CDR3, the DNA is TGTGCCAGTAGTATGGACAGGGGGCTGACGGACTATGGCTACACCTTC. It encodes CASSMDRGLTDYGYTF.

Concerning this clone: At one of its ends the junction is not consistent with the germline gene, which may arise from a read error. The V and J genes are TRBV28 and TRBJ1-2; no clear D gene. CDR1 is MDHEN, CDR2 SYDVKM, per germline. The CDR3 length is 11 residues. DNA of the CDR3: TGTGCCAGCAGGACCGACTATCGCTACACCTTC. Protein sequence: CASRTDYRYTF.